The 13 T cell receptor beta chains below were found in one sample sequenced in a study of blood T cell repertoires in COVID-19. TCRdb keeps only in-frame clones here, not all; method: immunoSEQ multiplex PCR. This sample has approximately 100,000 clones, with 70% to 90% found just once. The sequencing input was peripheral blood. The receptors derive from a human donor in a cohort sampled during active COVID-19.

J is TRBJ1-3 and V is TRBV2, with 9 nucleotides matching TRBD1. Germline lookup yields CDR1 SNHLY and CDR2 FYNNEI. The CDR3 is made up of 15 amino acids. J gave up 4 bases and V 4 bases, and 5 bases lay outside the gene matches. The CDR3: CASSVQGAEGNTIYF. The CDR3 DNA reads TGTGCCAGCAGTGTACAGGGGGCTGAGGGAAACACCATATATTTT.

V usage is TRBV19 and J usage is TRBJ2-5; the D is unclear. Germline loops: CDR1 LNHDA, CDR2 SQIVND (reference sequence). This CDR3 comprises 13 residues. Between the trimmed V and J ends, which lost 8 bases and 4 bases, there was a span of 14 bases. The CDR3 is CASYPAARETQYF. The CDR3 DNA reads TGTGCCAGTTATCCCGCAGCGAGAGAGACCCAGTACTTC.

This clone was picked up one time. The chain uses TRBV28 and TRBJ1-5; a possible D gene is TRBD1 (5 bases). Deletions cut 5 bases from V and 4 bases from J, with 18 bases between. Per germline, CDR1 MDHEN and CDR2 SYDVKM. The CDR3 runs 16 residues. Here the CDR3 DNA reads TGTGCCAGCAGTAAACTTTTTGCGGGGCCGAATCAGCCCCAGCATTTT. This sequence encodes CASSKLFAGPNQPQHF.

As regards this clone: Other DNA sequences in the same sample also yield this CDR3. The rearrangement uses TRBV27 and TRBJ1-6; 8 positions agree with TRBD1. The CDR3 has 14 residues. V gave up 4 bases and J gave up 9 bases; unmatched junction bases: 5. Germline V gene lookup returns CDR1 MNHEY and CDR2 SMNVEV (reference sequence). The CDR3 DNA follows: TGTGCCAGCAGTTCCACAGGGGGTGGTTCACCCCTCCACTTT. This codes for CASSSTGGGSPLHF.

This clone was counted between two and nine times. The CDR3 protein is CAWMFSGGSTYEQYF. In DNA, the CDR3 is TGTGCCTGGATGTTTAGCGGGGGGTCCACATACGAGCAGTACTTC. The chain carries TRBV30 and TRBJ2-7, with 10 bases matching TRBD2. Looked up from germline, CDR1 is GTSNPN and CDR2 is SVGIG (reference sequence). The CDR3 loop spans 15 amino acids. V lost 4 bases to trimming and J lost 4 bases; unmatched junction nucleotides: 10.

The V call is TRBV5-1, the J call TRBJ1-4; no clear D. Deletions cut 2 bases from V and 0 bases from J, with 8 bases between. Germline assignment: CDR1 SGHRS and CDR2 YFSETQ. The CDR3 has 15 residues. CDR3 loop: CASSFGQATNEKLFF. CDR3 nucleotides: TGCGCCAGCAGCTTTGGGCAGGCAACTAATGAAAAACTGTTTTTT.

The chain carries TRBV5-1 and TRBJ2-5; 11 bases align to TRBD1. Germline lookup yields CDR1 SGHRS and CDR2 YFSETQ. The CDR3 runs to 16 residues. The ends lost 4 bases at V and 0 bases at J; junction bases unmatched: 5. In DNA, the CDR3 is TGCGCCAGCAGCCCCGGACAGGGGGCGTACCAAGAGACCCAGTACTTC. Residues: CASSPGQGAYQETQYF.

The chain combines TRBV6-6 with TRBJ2-1; 8 bases are shared with TRBD1. Germline CDR1 reads MNHNY; CDR2 reads SVGAGI (reference sequence). Trimming removed 8 bases from V and 4 bases from J; junction bases left unmatched: 10. The CDR3 consists of 15 residues. CDR3 sequence (DNA): TGTGCCAGCCTCCCAGGGGGCGGTTTTTACAATGAGCAGTTCTTC. Its protein product is CASLPGGGFYNEQFF.

V and J are TRBV7-9 and TRBJ2-5, with 7 bases identical to TRBD2. Germline-derived CDR1 and CDR2 are SEHNR and FQNEAQ (reference sequence). V shed 7 bases and J 4 bases; nucleotides not matched to a gene: 9. The CDR3 consists of 14 residues. CDR3 DNA: TGTGCCAGCATTCACTCGGGGGGTGGAGAGACCCAGTACTTC. It encodes CASIHSGGGETQYF.

The rearrangement links TRBV5-1 to TRBJ1-6; TRBD1 agrees at 9 bases. CDR1 is SGHRS, CDR2 YFSETQ, per germline. Trimming removed 4 bases from V and 5 bases from J; junction bases left unmatched: 4. This CDR3 has 15 amino acids. Here the CDR3 DNA reads TGCGCCAGCAGCGGACAGGGGCAGGATAATTCACCCCTCCACTTT. The encoded protein is CASSGQGQDNSPLHF.

The chain employs TRBV18 and TRBJ2-5; maybe TRBD1 (5 bases). CDR3 size: 16 residues. CDR1 KGHSH and CDR2 LQKENI come from the germline V gene. Trimming removed 0 bases from V and 3 bases from J, with 14 bases in between. As DNA, the CDR3 is TGTGCCAGCTCACCACCGCCAAGGGGTAGCAAAGAGACCCAGTACTTC. It specifies CASSPPPRGSKETQYF.

V usage is TRBV2 and J usage is TRBJ2-7; 8 nucleotides line up with TRBD1. CDR1 is SNHLY and CDR2 is FYNNEI in the germline V gene. Trimming removed 2 bases from V and 0 bases from J; junction bases left unmatched: 12. This CDR3 is 18 amino acids long. The CDR3 sequence: CASSEIGTGISNSYEQYF. The CDR3 bases are TGTGCCAGCAGTGAAATCGGGACAGGTATATCGAACTCCTACGAGCAGTACTTC.

The chain is built from TRBV14 and TRBJ1-6; D uncertain. The CDR3 is made up of 12 amino acids. Germline assignment: CDR1 SGHDN and CDR2 FVKESK. V lost 4 bases and J 7 bases, leaving 5 bases between the germline ends. This CDR3 reads CASSPGNSPLHF. The DNA of the CDR3 is TGTGCCAGCAGCCCTGGCAATTCACCCCTCCACTTT.